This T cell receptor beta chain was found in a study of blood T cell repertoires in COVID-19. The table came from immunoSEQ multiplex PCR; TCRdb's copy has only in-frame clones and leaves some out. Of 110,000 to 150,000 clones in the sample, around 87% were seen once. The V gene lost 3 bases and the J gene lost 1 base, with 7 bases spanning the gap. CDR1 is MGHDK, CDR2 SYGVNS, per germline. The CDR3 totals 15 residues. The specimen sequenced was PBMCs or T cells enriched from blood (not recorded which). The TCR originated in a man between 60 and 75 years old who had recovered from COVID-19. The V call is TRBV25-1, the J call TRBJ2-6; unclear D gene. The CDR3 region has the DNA TGTGCCAGCAGTGACTGGCAGTCTGGGGCCAACGTCCTGACTTTC. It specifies CASSDWQSGANVLTF.